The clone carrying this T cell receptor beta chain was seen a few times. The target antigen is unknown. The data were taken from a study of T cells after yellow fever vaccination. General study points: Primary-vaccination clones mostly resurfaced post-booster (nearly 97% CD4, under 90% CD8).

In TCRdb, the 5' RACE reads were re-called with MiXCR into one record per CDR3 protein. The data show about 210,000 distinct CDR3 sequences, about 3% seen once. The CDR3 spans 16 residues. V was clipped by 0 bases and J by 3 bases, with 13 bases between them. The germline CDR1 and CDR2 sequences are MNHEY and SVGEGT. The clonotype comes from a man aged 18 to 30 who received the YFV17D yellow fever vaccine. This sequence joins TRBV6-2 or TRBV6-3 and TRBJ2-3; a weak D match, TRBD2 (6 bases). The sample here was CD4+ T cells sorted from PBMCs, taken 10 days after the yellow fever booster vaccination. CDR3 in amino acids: CASSYSSERATDTQYF. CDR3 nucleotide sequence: TGTGCCAGCAGTTACTCGTCGGAGCGGGCAACAGATACGCAGTATTTT.